The 15 T cell receptor beta chains presented below share a single source sample, sequenced in a study of regulatory T cells in long-lasting Graves disease. Sample time point: persistent/refractory GD, antithyroid drugs over 5 years with positive TRAb. Following extraction of RNA from PBMCs, that RNA was used to make the TCR library. Through Arm-PCR of CDR3 regions and iRepertoire HTBI primers, TCR beta libraries were built. MiXCR, run by TCRdb on the multiplex PCR reads, gives a single entry per CDR3 protein. This table has 650,000 to 850,000 distinct CDR3 sequences, 30% appearing once. This sample comprised peripheral blood mononuclear cells (PBMCs), obtained when the disease was refractory, from a patient treated with antithyroid drugs. The receptor source for this set is a female donor with Graves disease.

This clonotype was counted at least ten times. The V call is TRBV7-9, the J call TRBJ1-1, with 7 bases that match TRBD1. Germline V gives CDR1 SEHNR, CDR2 FQNEAQ (reference sequence). The CDR3 spans 11 residues. The trim removed 7 bases at V and 7 bases at J, leaving 3 bases unmatched. CDR3 protein: CASTRDSEAFF. The CDR3 DNA reads as TGTGCCAGCACCCGGGACAGTGAAGCTTTCTTT.

V usage is TRBV29-1 and J usage is TRBJ1-2; no firm D call. V was cut by 5 bases and J by 0 bases, with 10 bases left in between. Germline V gene data show CDR1 as SQVTM and CDR2 as ANQGSEA. The CDR3 totals 13 residues. The CDR3 DNA follows: TGCAGCGTTACCAGGCGCGCTAACTATGGCTACACCTTC. This sequence encodes CSVTRRANYGYTF.

This chain joins TRBV4-1 and TRBJ1-5, with 7 bases lining up with TRBD1. Germline CDR1 reads MGHRA; CDR2 reads YSYEKL. V lost 1 base, J lost 4 bases, and 7 bases stayed unmatched. The CDR3 runs 16 residues. CDR3 sequence: CASSQVATGANQPQHF. CDR3 coding DNA: TGCGCCAGCAGCCAAGTTGCCACAGGGGCTAATCAGCCCCAGCATTTT.

The chain employs TRBV5-5 and TRBJ1-1; D gene uncertain. CDR3 length: 14 residues. Trimming took off 6 bases at V and 0 bases at J, with 12 bases between the two ends. The germline V gene encodes CDR1 SGHKS and CDR2 YYEKEE (reference sequence). Here the CDR3 DNA reads TGTGCCAGCATGGGTGCAGGAATGAACACTGAAGCTTTCTTT. Amino acids: CASMGAGMNTEAFF.

J is TRBJ2-5 and V is TRBV5-1; 8 positions match TRBD2. The CDR3 loop spans 15 amino acids. The germline gives CDR1 SGHRS, CDR2 YFSETQ. With 1 base clipped from V and 5 bases from J, the junction kept 7 bases outside the gene matches. CDR3 in amino acids: CASSLSRTGGETQYF. In DNA form, the CDR3 reads TGCGCCAGCAGCTTGAGCCGGACGGGGGGGGAGACCCAGTACTTC.

As regards this clonotype: The junction does not match germline at one end; this may be a read error. The chain uses TRBV20-1 and TRBJ2-7, with 12 bases fitting TRBD2. Germline V gene lookup returns CDR1 DFQATT and CDR2 SNEGSKA (reference sequence). The CDR3 has 14 residues. CDR3 nucleotide sequence: TGCAGTGCTCGCCGGACTAGCGGGAACAACGAGCAGCACTTC. Amino acid sequence: CSARRTSGNNEQHF.

The genes are TRBV11-2 and TRBJ1-1; 11 bases line up with TRBD1. Germline CDR1 reads SGHAT; CDR2 reads FQNNGV. This CDR3 contains 15 residues. Trimming at V came to 6 bases and at J to 9 bases, leaving 12 bases not matched to a gene. In nucleotides, the CDR3 is TGTGCCAGCAGTTACATGCCCGCGGACAGGGGGCAAGCTTTCTTT. This encodes CASSYMPADRGQAFF.

The rearrangement links TRBV3-1 to TRBJ1-2; D is perhaps TRBD1 (5 bases). The length of the CDR3 is 16 residues. Germline CDR1 is LGHDT and CDR2 is YNNKEL (reference sequence). Trimming took 0 bases from V and 2 from J, leaving 13 bases between them. DNA for the CDR3: TGTGCCAGCAGCCAAGATCAGGGCAGGGTGAACTATGGCTACACCTTC. The encoded protein is CASSQDQGRVNYGYTF.

This chain links TRBV12-3 or TRBV12-4 with TRBJ2-5, with 10 bases aligning to TRBD1. With 2 bases clipped from V and 2 bases from J, the junction kept 5 bases outside the gene matches. This CDR3 contains 16 residues. The CDR3 bases are TGTGCCAGCAGTTTACCCGGGACAGGGGCTCAAGAGACCCAGTACTTC. Amino acids: CASSLPGTGAQETQYF.

V usage is TRBV27 and J usage is TRBJ2-7; either TRBD1 or TRBD2 may fit D (6 bases each). The ends were cut back, 4 bases at V and 2 bases at J, with 18 bases in the middle. Germline V gene sequence: CDR1 MNHEY, CDR2 SMNVEV (reference sequence). CDR3 length equals 16 residues. CDR3 nucleotide sequence: TGTGCCAGCAGTTCAAATTTGGGGGGCTGGGCCTACGAGCAGTACTTC. Protein product: CASSSNLGGWAYEQYF.

V and J are TRBV25-1 and TRBJ1-6, with 8 bases that match TRBD1. J lost 7 bases, V lost 4 bases, and 9 bases had no gene match. Germline assignment: CDR1 MGHDK and CDR2 SYGVNS. The CDR3 has 16 amino acids. CDR3 residues: CASSVVAGTGNSPLHF. CDR3 DNA sequence: TGTGCCAGCAGTGTCGTAGCCGGGACAGGCAATTCACCCCTCCACTTT.

This clonotype has only a few counts. The chain links TRBV6-2 or TRBV6-3 to TRBJ1-4; maybe TRBD1 (5 bases). With 2 bases removed from V and 7 bases from J, the gap between germline ends came to 14 bases. CDR3 length equals 15 residues. From germline, CDR1 is MNHEY and CDR2 SVGEGT. CDR3 bases: TGTGCCAGCAGTTACGCCGCAGGGAGGAGTGAAAAACTGTTTTTT. It encodes CASSYAAGRSEKLFF.

This clonotype was seen repeatedly, ten times or more. The genes are TRBV2 and TRBJ2-2; D tentatively fits TRBD1 or TRBD2 (5 bases each). CDR3 length equals 14 residues. The germline gives CDR1 SNHLY, CDR2 FYNNEI. The V end lost 6 bases, the J end lost 4 bases, and 12 bases lay between the germline ends. CDR3 DNA sequence: TGTGCCAGCAGAGGGACGTCGAGCACCGGGGAGCTGTTTTTT. This gives the protein CASRGTSSTGELFF.

This clonotype was found a few times. The chain uses TRBV20-1 and TRBJ2-7; the D call may be TRBD1 or TRBD2 (5 bases each). The CDR3 spans 13 residues. V was pared by 4 bases and J by 3 bases, with 13 bases between. Germline V gene sequence: CDR1 DFQATT, CDR2 SNEGSKA (reference sequence). The CDR3, as DNA: TGCAGTGCTACTCCGGGACCAAACTACGAGCAGTACTTC. Its protein is CSATPGPNYEQYF.

There are a few counts of this clonotype. This chain connects TRBV6-1 to TRBJ1-1; D is undetermined. V gave up 7 bases and J gave up 9 bases, with 12 bases separating them. The germline gives CDR1 MNHNS, CDR2 SASEGT. The CDR3 has 11 residues. The CDR3 DNA sequence: TGTGCCAGCATCGGGCAGGTGAAAGCTTTCTTT. Protein: CASIGQVKAFF.